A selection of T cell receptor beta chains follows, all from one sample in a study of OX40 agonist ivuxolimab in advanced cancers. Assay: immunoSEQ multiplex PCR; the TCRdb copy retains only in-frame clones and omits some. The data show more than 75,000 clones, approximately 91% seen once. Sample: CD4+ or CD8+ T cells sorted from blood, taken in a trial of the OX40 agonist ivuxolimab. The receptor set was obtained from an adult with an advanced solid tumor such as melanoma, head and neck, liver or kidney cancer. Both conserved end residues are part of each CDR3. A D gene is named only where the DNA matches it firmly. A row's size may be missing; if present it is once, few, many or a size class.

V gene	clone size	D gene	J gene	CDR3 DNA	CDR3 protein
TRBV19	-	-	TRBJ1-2	TGTGCCAGTAGTATAAGTGATACCTATGGCTACACCTTC	CASSISDTYGYTF
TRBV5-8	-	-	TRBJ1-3	TGTGCCAGCAGCTTCCAGGGTACTGGAAACACCATATATTTT	CASSFQGTGNTIYF
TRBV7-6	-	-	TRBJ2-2	TGTGCCAGCAGCTTAGCTGGCAGCGCGAACACCGGGGAGCTGTTTTTT	CASSLAGSANTGELFF
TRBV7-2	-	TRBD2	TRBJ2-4	TGTGCCAGCAGCCTACGGGAGGGAGGAATCGGGCGGAACATTCAGTACTTC	CASSLREGGIGRNIQYF
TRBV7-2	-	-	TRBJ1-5	TGTGCCAGCAGCTTAGGTTTGGGGGGGCAGCTTAATCAGCCCCAGCATTTT	CASSLGLGGQLNQPQHF
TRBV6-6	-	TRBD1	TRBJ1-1	TGTGCCAGCAGTCCGACAGGGGTAACTGAAGCTTTCTTT	CASSPTGVTEAFF
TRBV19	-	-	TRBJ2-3	TGTGCCAGTAGTAGCGGACACGGGATACCAGATACGCAGTATTTT	CASSSGHGIPDTQYF
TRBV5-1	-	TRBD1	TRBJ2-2	TGCGCCAGCAGCTTGGTAGGGGGCAACACCGGGGAGCTGTTTTTT	CASSLVGGNTGELFF
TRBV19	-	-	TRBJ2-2	TGTGCCAGTAGTGACCTCATTGGGGCCGGGGAGCTGTTTTTT	CASSDLIGAGELFF
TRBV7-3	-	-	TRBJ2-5	TGTGCCAGCAGCTTAGACCACGATGGGGAGACCCAGTACTTC	CASSLDHDGETQYF
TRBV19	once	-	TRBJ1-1	TGTGCCAGTAGTACACCCCCTGGGAAGAACACTGAAGCTTTCTTT	CASSTPPGKNTEAFF
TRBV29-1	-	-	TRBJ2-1	TGCAGCGTCCACATCTACAATGAGCAGTTCTTC	CSVHIYNEQFF